These 28 T cell receptor beta chains originate from one sample sequenced in a study of CD8 T cells in Susac syndrome. The RNA input was 0.5 to 1 ug, and it was reverse transcribed with random hexamers. Using its own MiXCR run on the immunoSEQ multiplex PCR reads, TCRdb lists one record per CDR3 protein. Of fewer than 150,000 distinct CDR3 sequences in the sample, 94% were seen once. The sequenced sample was CD8+ T cells from PBMCs. These TCRs come from a human donor in good health.

The J gene is TRBJ2-7, the V gene TRBV6-5; D is uncertain. Germline loops: CDR1 MNHEY, CDR2 SVGAGI. V dropped 0 bases and J dropped 2 bases, with 11 bases sitting between them. CDR3 length: 15 amino acids. The CDR3 reads CASSYSSPSPYEQYF. In nucleotides, the CDR3 is TGTGCCAGCAGTTACTCGTCGCCCAGCCCCTACGAGCAGTACTTC.

V usage is TRBV29-1 and J usage is TRBJ2-7, with D tentatively TRBD1 (5 bases). This CDR3 has 13 amino acids. Deletions cut 4 bases from V and 3 bases from J, with 13 bases between. Germline V gives CDR1 SQVTM, CDR2 ANQGSEA. CDR3 in amino acids: CSVVVDNDYEQYF. The DNA for the CDR3 is TGCAGCGTTGTTGTGGACAACGACTACGAGCAGTACTTC.

This clonotype was recorded only once. The chain has TRBV29-1 and TRBJ1-1; D call uncertain. V lost 3 bases to trimming and J lost 4 bases, with 6 bases between them. The germline gives CDR1 SQVTM, CDR2 ANQGSEA. There are 11 residues in the CDR3. CDR3 region: CSVDMPTEAFF. The CDR3 DNA reads as TGCAGCGTTGACATGCCCACTGAAGCTTTCTTT.

V is TRBV6-5 and J is TRBJ2-7; 8 bases fit TRBD2. The CDR3 is made up of 13 amino acids. Germline assignment: CDR1 MNHEY and CDR2 SVGAGI. The ends lost 8 bases at V and 2 bases at J; junction bases unmatched: 5. CDR3 nucleotide sequence: TGTGCCAGCCGAGCGGGGGTGGCCTACGAGCAGTACTTC. Protein product: CASRAGVAYEQYF.

The V gene is TRBV19, the J gene TRBJ1-2; tentative D call: TRBD1 (5 bases). V lost 5 bases to trimming and J lost 1 base, with 8 bases between them. The germline CDR1 and CDR2 sequences are LNHDA and SQIVND (reference sequence). The CDR3 totals 13 residues. Here the CDR3 DNA reads TGTGCCAGTAGTTGGACAAATAACTATGGCTACACCTTC. Protein product: CASSWTNNYGYTF.

The chain joins TRBV27 to TRBJ2-1; D unclear. Germline V gene lookup returns CDR1 MNHEY and CDR2 SMNVEV (reference sequence). The CDR3 covers 12 residues. V gave up 4 bases and J gave up 7 bases, with 8 bases separating them. CDR3 sequence: CASSSLENEQFF. Written as DNA, the CDR3 is TGTGCCAGCAGTTCCCTCGAAAATGAGCAGTTCTTC.

The V call is TRBV27, the J call TRBJ2-7; D possibly corresponds to TRBD2 (5 bases). This CDR3 has 11 amino acids. Germline V gene sequence: CDR1 MNHEY, CDR2 SMNVEV (reference sequence). Trimming cost V 5 bases and J 6 bases, with 8 bases left between them. Here the CDR3 reads CASSHRGEQYF. CDR3 bases: TGTGCCAGCAGTCACCGGGGCGAGCAGTACTTC.

The rearrangement joins TRBV4-2 to TRBJ2-2; 8 bases agree with TRBD1. V dropped 2 bases and J dropped 10; count of bases not matched to a gene: 15. CDR1 and CDR2 (germline): LGHNA, YNFKEQ. CDR3 length: 17 amino acids. CDR3 sequence: CASSQLMAGTGHEELFF. CDR3 bases: TGTGCCAGCAGCCAACTAATGGCAGGGACAGGTCACGAGGAGCTGTTTTTT.

The gene calls are TRBV4-1 and TRBJ2-5; D perhaps matches TRBD2 (6 bases). The better agreement between TRBJ2-7 and the DNA end casts doubt on the J call. Germline V gene lookup returns CDR1 MGHRA and CDR2 YSYEKL. CDR3 length: 15 residues. The CDR3 DNA follows: TGCGCCAGCAGCCAAGACGGATTGACTAGTCCCGAGCAGTACTTC. Residues: CASSQDGLTSPEQYF.

This clonotype has just one count. V usage is TRBV13 and J usage is TRBJ2-7; D gene ambiguous. The ends were cut back, 3 bases at V and 4 bases at J, with 13 bases in the middle. The CDR3 loop spans 14 amino acids. The germline CDR1 and CDR2 sequences are PRHDT and FYEKMQ (reference sequence). CDR3 DNA: TGTGCCAGCAGCTTTGAGGAGTGGGGTTACGAGCAGTACTTC. This gives the protein CASSFEEWGYEQYF.

The V and J genes are TRBV29-1 and TRBJ1-2, with TRBD1 as a possible D gene (6 bases). This CDR3 has 18 residues. The V gene's germline CDR1 is SQVTM and CDR2 ANQGSEA. Deletions cut 6 bases from V and 5 bases from J, with 31 bases between. CDR3 loop: CSVSTQTQGSQNGYGYTF. The CDR3 DNA reads TGCAGCGTGTCAACCCAAACCCAGGGGAGCCAAAATGGGTATGGCTACACCTTC.

J is TRBJ1-1 and V is TRBV19; tentative D call: TRBD1 (6 bases). The V and J ends lost 3 bases and 8 bases respectively, with 10 bases between them. Germline V CDR1 and CDR2: LNHDA, SQIVND (reference sequence). The CDR3 has 12 amino acids. The CDR3 sequence: CASSIGQQEAFF. CDR3 in DNA: TGTGCCAGTAGTATCGGACAGCAAGAAGCTTTCTTT. The full variable domain, its missing parts supplied by reference TRBV19 and TRBJ1-1, is DGGITQSPKYLFRKEGQNVTLSCEQNLNHDAMYWYRQDPGQGLRLIYYSQIVNDFQKGDIAEGYSVSREKKESFPLTVTSAQKNPTAFYLCASSIGQQEAFFGQGTRLTVV.

The chain couples TRBV29-1 to TRBJ2-2; 11 bases match TRBD2. V was pared by 3 bases and J by 7 bases, with 13 bases of the junction left unmatched. Looked up from germline, CDR1 is SQVTM and CDR2 is ANQGSEA. The CDR3 totals 17 residues. The CDR3: CSVELSSSGRLGGELFF. The CDR3 DNA follows: TGCAGCGTTGAGCTGTCGTCTAGCGGGAGGCTGGGCGGGGAGCTGTTTTTT.

The CDR3 here is CAWSGIDFSGYTF. CDR3 sequence (DNA): TGTGCCTGGAGTGGGATCGACTTCTCTGGCTACACCTTC. The V and J genes are TRBV30 and TRBJ1-2; D unresolved. The CDR3 sequence is 13 residues long. Trimming took 1 base from V and 7 from J, leaving 13 bases between them. Germline V gene data show CDR1 as GTSNPN and CDR2 as SVGIG (reference sequence).

V gene TRBV18 combines with J gene TRBJ2-7; D might be TRBD2 (6 bases). The germline V and J ends were trimmed by 3 bases and 6 bases, with 12 bases remaining between them. CDR1 KGHSH and CDR2 LQKENI come from the germline V gene. The CDR3 totals 13 residues. For the CDR3, the DNA is TGTGCCAGCTCACCCGGGACTTTCAGCGAGCAGTACTTC. This translates into CASSPGTFSEQYF. Drawing the rest from reference TRBV18 and TRBJ2-7, the complete variable domain is NAGVMQNPRHLVRRRGQEARLRCSPMKGHSHVYWYRQLPEEGLKFMVYLQKENIIDESGMPKERFSAEFPKEGPSILRIQQVVRGDSAAYFCASSPGTFSEQYFGPGTRLTVT.

The chain joins TRBV13 to TRBJ2-7; TRBD2 agrees at 12 bases. With V trimmed by 2 bases and J by 3 bases, 2 bases remained unmatched. CDR1 is PRHDT and CDR2 is FYEKMQ in the germline V gene (reference sequence). CDR3 length equals 15 residues. CDR3 loop: CASSLRLAGVYEQYF. The CDR3 nucleotides are TGTGCCAGCAGCTTAAGACTAGCGGGAGTCTACGAGCAGTACTTC. Full variable domain (outside the CDR3, taken from reference TRBV13 and TRBJ2-7): AAGVIQSPRHLIKEKRETATLKCYPIPRHDTVYWYQQGPGQDPQFLISFYEKMQSDKGSIPDRFSAQQFSDYHSELNMSSLELGDSALYFCASSLRLAGVYEQYFGPGTRLTVT.

The CDR3 sequence: CASSPRRNDQPQHF. The CDR3 DNA sequence: TGTGCCAGCAGCCCCCGAAGAAACGATCAGCCCCAGCATTTT. The rearrangement links TRBV9 to TRBJ1-5, with no clear D. The CDR3 length is 14 residues. Germline CDR1 SGDLS, CDR2 YYNGEE. V shed 4 bases and J shed 5 bases, with 13 bases lying between them.

The J gene is TRBJ2-3, the V gene TRBV4-3; D is ambiguous. Per the germline V gene, CDR1 is LGHNA and CDR2 is YSLEER. V was trimmed by 4 bases and J by 2 bases, leaving 13 bases between them. This CDR3 comprises 15 residues. The CDR3 protein is CASSPLEDATDTQYF. Here the CDR3 DNA reads TGCGCCAGCAGCCCGTTAGAAGACGCCACAGATACGCAGTATTTT.

The rearrangement links TRBV27 to TRBJ2-7, with 10 bases lining up with TRBD2. Trimming at V came to 4 bases and at J to 6 bases, leaving 6 bases not matched to a gene. Germline V gene data show CDR1 as MNHEY and CDR2 as SMNVEV (reference sequence). The CDR3 is made up of 14 amino acids. Written as DNA, the CDR3 is TGTGCCAGCAGTTATGGGACTAGCGACAGCGAGCAGTACTTC. It specifies CASSYGTSDSEQYF.

The V gene is TRBV6-2 or TRBV6-3, the J gene TRBJ2-1; D unclear. V lost 0 bases to trimming and J lost 5 bases, with 5 bases between them. The CDR3 is 13 residues long. Germline loops: CDR1 MNHEY, CDR2 SVGEGT. The CDR3 DNA is TGTGCCAGCAGTTACTCGTTCAACAATGAGCAGTTCTTC. Translated, it gives CASSYSFNNEQFF.

The chain combines TRBV9 with TRBJ1-2; TRBD1 matches at 7 bases. The trim removed 0 bases at V and 0 bases at J, leaving 14 bases unmatched. From germline, CDR1 is SGDLS and CDR2 YYNGEE. The CDR3 spans 19 residues. In DNA, the CDR3 is TGTGCCAGCAGCGTAGTAGTGGGAGCGGGGACAGCGACTAACTATGGCTACACCTTC. Encoded protein: CASSVVVGAGTATNYGYTF.

The chain's CDR3 is CATSDFTSGRSRETQYF. The CDR3 region has the DNA TGTGCCACCAGTGATTTCACTAGCGGGAGGAGCAGGGAGACCCAGTACTTC. V gene TRBV24-1 combines with J gene TRBJ2-5, with 12 bases that match TRBD2. V gave up 1 base and J gave up 5 bases; unmatched junction bases: 7. CDR3 size: 17 residues. Germline lookup yields CDR1 KGHDR and CDR2 SFDVKD.

The V call is TRBV4-2, the J call TRBJ2-1; 11 bases match TRBD2. Germline V gene data show CDR1 as LGHNA and CDR2 as YNFKEQ. The CDR3 has 17 residues. V gave up 4 bases and J gave up 6 bases; unmatched junction bases: 11. For the CDR3, the DNA is TGTGCCAGCAGCCGCCTCGAGGGACTAGCGGAACCCAATGAGCAGTTCTTC. Translated, it gives CASSRLEGLAEPNEQFF.

J is TRBJ2-3 and V is TRBV7-9; D ambiguous. V shed 3 bases and J shed 4 bases, with 11 bases lying between them. The CDR3 has 14 amino acids. CDR1 and CDR2 (germline): SEHNR, FQNEAQ (reference sequence). The CDR3 reads CASSFSSSADTQYF. In DNA, the CDR3 is TGTGCCAGCAGCTTTTCGTCCTCCGCAGATACGCAGTATTTT.

The gene calls are TRBV7-2 and TRBJ2-1; unclear D gene. There are 13 residues in the CDR3. V was clipped by 3 bases and J by 6 bases, with 9 bases between them. Per the germline V gene, CDR1 is SGHTA and CDR2 is FQGNSA. CDR3 coding DNA: TGTGCCAGCAGCTTGGCCAACTTCAATGAGCAGTTCTTC. This sequence encodes CASSLANFNEQFF.

J is TRBJ2-1 and V is TRBV4-3; the D gene is possibly TRBD2 (6 bases). CDR1 is LGHNA and CDR2 is YSLEER in the germline V gene. The germline V and J ends were trimmed by 0 bases and 2 bases, with 8 bases remaining between them. The CDR3 consists of 15 residues. CDR3 in amino acids: CASSQDSGTYNEQFF. The CDR3 nucleotides are TGCGCCAGCAGCCAAGATAGCGGAACCTACAATGAGCAGTTCTTC.

The rearrangement uses TRBV27 and TRBJ2-7; D is uncertain. This CDR3 is built from 12 residues. Trimming cost V 8 bases and J 1 base, with 9 bases left between them. Germline V gene sequence: CDR1 MNHEY, CDR2 SMNVEV (reference sequence). CDR3 region: CASRLGSYEQYF. The CDR3 coding sequence is TGTGCCAGCCGCCTAGGATCCTACGAGCAGTACTTC.

The chain is built from TRBV13 and TRBJ2-3; D is perhaps TRBD2 (5 bases). The CDR3 has 15 residues. Germline loops: CDR1 PRHDT, CDR2 FYEKMQ (reference sequence). Trimming stripped 3 bases from V and 2 bases from J, with 12 bases between. CDR3 loop: CASSFFGNNTDTQYF. Here the CDR3 DNA reads TGTGCCAGCAGCTTTTTCGGGAATAACACAGATACGCAGTATTTT.